This T cell receptor beta chain was recorded in a study of cytomegalovirus exposure and HLA in healthy donors. Study observations and caveats: Investigators reported about 160 TCR beta chains as tied to cytomegalovirus.

The primer mix had 60 Vbeta and 13 Jbeta primers. The method was immunoSEQ multiplex PCR; TCRdb's version includes in-frame clones alone and lacks a portion of them. The sample contains roughly 100,000 clones, roughly four fifths of which appear only once. Concerning this clone itself: The antigen is undetermined.

The clonotype comes from a man in his forties in good health and CMV-seronegative. Material for sequencing was PBMCs.

CDR3 in DNA: TGTGCCAGCAGCTTCAGGGGGCGTGAAAAACTGTTTTTT. Translating it yields CASSFRGREKLFF. This sequence joins TRBV7-9 and TRBJ1-4; 8 bases align to TRBD1. The CDR3 has 13 amino acids. V shed 3 bases, J shed 7 bases, and the junction held 1 base outside the gene matches. Germline V gene sequence: CDR1 SEHNR, CDR2 FQNEAQ (reference sequence).